The rows below give T cell receptor beta chains drawn from one sample of a study of breast tumors, draining lymph nodes, adjacent tissues. MiXCR was run by TCRdb on the multiplex PCR reads, yielding one entry per CDR3 protein. The sample records about 22,000 distinct CDR3 sequences, approximately 61% being singletons. Material for sequencing was tumor-adjacent breast tissue. The receptors were sampled from a female donor with breast cancer. Some clones in this sample may be carry-over from other donors' samples. The conserved cysteine and the conserved F or W are not part of the CDR3 here.

TRBV7-9 | ASSPGWVKESPLH
TRBV5-8 | ASSSKRERAYNEQF
TRBV29-1 | SVGMWGSREKLF
TRBV20-1 | SARVNGQGGGGYT
TRBV9 | ASSVATSGQYTQY
TRBV5-1 | ASSLATSADMQY
TRBV15 | ATSRVGLQETQY
TRBV3-2 | ASSHRTPLYNEQF
TRBV19 | ASSIAQGARGYT
TRBV9 | ASSEAPSGANVLT
TRBV20-1 | SARVSGTGANQLQH
TRBV10-2 | ASSETGQVNSPLH
TRBV11-2 | ASSSPQTTGRAYEQY
TRBV7-4 | ASSQWTSGAKETQY
TRBV30 | AWSREFWGTEAF
TRBV29-1 | SVEVLQSEEAKNIQY
TRBV5-1 | ASSLVQINEQF
TRBV12-3/TRBV12-4 | ASSPNRGQSYGYT
TRBV6-2/TRBV6-3 | ASSPRAASSYNEQF
TRBV7-2 | ASSLEGNSYNEQF
TRBV7-2 | ASSSTGGSYNEQF
TRBV6-4 | ASRAAGDHTDTQY
TRBV7-8 | ASSRGQGTTNEKLF
TRBV7-9 | ASSSSGGSIDTQY
TRBV11-2 | ASSPETGRGDTIY
TRBV11-2 | ASSFQGLGEKLF
TRBV29-1 | SVAEVSYEQY
TRBV6-2/TRBV6-3 | ASSYKASGITTQY
TRBV2 | ASSDRGREQY
TRBV19 | ASSSRDSSGNTIY
TRBV2 | ASSDGVSYEQY
TRBV7-9 | ASSNANLAGRDTQY
TRBV6-6 | ASSGGYEQY
TRBV7-2 | ASSSNPVGMRISPLH
TRBV5-1 | ASRQVSSYNSPLH
TRBV2 | ASLGELPGEQY
TRBV19 | ASSERQGNEELF
TRBV9 | ASSVVGSSYNEQF
TRBV9 | ASSGGTENNEQF
TRBV4-2 | ASRPLAGAEQY
TRBV6-4 | AKSPLAGDFNEQF
TRBV5-1 | ASSLGYRGISSYNEQF
TRBV10-3 | AISESIGLAGVYEQY
TRBV9 | ASSVDGGPDTQY
TRBV12-3/TRBV12-4 | ASSLRLNYGYT
TRBV29-1 | SVPSGGGPDTQY
TRBV15 | ATSRGVEGGSGYNEQF